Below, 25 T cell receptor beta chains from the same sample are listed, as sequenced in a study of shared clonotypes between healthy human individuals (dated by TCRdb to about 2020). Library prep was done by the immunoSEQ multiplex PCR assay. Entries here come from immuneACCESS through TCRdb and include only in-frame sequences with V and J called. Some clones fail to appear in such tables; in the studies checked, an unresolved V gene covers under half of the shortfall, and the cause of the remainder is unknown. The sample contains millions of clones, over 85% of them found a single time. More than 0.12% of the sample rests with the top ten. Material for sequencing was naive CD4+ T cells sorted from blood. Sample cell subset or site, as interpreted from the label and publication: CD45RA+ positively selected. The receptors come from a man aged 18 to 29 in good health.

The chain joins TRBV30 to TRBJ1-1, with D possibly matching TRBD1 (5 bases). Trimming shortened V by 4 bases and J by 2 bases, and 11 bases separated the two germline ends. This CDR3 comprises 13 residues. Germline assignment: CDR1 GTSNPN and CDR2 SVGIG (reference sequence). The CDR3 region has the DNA TGTGCCTGGACCCCCCAGGGAAACACTGAAGCTTTCTTT. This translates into CAWTPQGNTEAFF.

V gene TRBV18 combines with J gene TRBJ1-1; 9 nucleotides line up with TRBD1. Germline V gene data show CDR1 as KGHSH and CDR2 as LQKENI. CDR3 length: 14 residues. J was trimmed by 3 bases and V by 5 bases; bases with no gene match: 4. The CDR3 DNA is TGTGCCAGCTCAAAAACAGGGGGCGACACTGAAGCTTTCTTT. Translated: CASSKTGGDTEAFF. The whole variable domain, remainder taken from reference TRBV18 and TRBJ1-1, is NAGVMQNPRHLVRRRGQEARLRCSPMKGHSHVYWYRQLPEEGLKFMVYLQKENIIDESGMPKERFSAEFPKEGPSILRIQQVVRGDSAAYFCASSKTGGDTEAFFGQGTRLTVV.

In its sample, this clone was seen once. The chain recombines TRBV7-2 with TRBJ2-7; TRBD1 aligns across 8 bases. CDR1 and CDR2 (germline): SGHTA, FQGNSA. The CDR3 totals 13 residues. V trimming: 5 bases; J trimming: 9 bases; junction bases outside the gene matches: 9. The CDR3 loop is CASSPGGWLWQYF. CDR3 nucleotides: TGTGCCAGCAGCCCAGGGGGCTGGCTGTGGCAGTACTTC.

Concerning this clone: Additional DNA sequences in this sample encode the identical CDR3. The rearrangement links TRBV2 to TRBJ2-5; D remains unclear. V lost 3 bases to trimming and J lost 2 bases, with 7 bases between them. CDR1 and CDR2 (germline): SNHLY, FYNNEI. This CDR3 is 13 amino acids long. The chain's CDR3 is CASSEWGQETQYF. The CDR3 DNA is TGTGCCAGCAGTGAGTGGGGACAAGAGACCCAGTACTTC.

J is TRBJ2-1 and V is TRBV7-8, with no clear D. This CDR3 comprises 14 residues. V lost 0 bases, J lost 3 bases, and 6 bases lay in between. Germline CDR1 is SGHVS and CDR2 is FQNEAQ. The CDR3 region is CASSLATNYNEQFF. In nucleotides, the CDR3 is TGTGCCAGCAGCTTAGCTACCAACTACAATGAGCAGTTCTTC.

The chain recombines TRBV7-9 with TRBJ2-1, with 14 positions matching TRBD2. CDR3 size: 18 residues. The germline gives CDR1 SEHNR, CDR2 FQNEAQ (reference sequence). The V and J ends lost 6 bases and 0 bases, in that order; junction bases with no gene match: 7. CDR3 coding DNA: TGTGCCAGCAGAGTCGGACTAGCGGGGGGATCCTCCTACAATGAGCAGTTCTTC. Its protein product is CASRVGLAGGSSYNEQFF.

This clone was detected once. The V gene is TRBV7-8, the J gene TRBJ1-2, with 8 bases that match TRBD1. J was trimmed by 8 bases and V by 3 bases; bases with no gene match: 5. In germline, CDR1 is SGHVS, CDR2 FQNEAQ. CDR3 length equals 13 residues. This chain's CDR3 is CASSFGQGKGYTF. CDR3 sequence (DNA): TGTGCCAGCAGCTTCGGACAGGGCAAGGGCTACACCTTC.

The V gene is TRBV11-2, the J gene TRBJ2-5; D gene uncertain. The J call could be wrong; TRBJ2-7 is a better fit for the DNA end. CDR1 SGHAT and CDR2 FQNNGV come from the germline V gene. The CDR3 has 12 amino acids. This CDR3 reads CASSRRQYEQYF. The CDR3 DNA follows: TGTGCCAGCAGCCGCAGGCAGTACGAGCAGTACTTC.

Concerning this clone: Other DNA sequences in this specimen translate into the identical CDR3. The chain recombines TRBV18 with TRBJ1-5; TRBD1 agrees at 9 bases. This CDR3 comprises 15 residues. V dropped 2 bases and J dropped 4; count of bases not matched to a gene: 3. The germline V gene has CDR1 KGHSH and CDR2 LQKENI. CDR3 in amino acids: CASSPLGQGNQPQHF. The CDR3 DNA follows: TGTGCCAGCTCACCATTAGGACAGGGGAATCAGCCCCAGCATTTT.

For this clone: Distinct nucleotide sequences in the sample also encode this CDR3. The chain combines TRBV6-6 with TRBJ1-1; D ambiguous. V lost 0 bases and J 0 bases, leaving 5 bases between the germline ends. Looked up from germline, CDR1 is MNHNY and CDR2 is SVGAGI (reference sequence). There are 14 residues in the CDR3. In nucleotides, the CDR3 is TGTGCCAGCAGTTACTCTACAATGAACACTGAAGCTTTCTTT. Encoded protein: CASSYSTMNTEAFF.

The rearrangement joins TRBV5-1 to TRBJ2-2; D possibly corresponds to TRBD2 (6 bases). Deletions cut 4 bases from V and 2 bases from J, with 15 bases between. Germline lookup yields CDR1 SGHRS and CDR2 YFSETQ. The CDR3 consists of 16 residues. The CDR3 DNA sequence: TGCGCCAGCAGCCCCAGATTCGGGGGTAACACCGGGGAGCTGTTTTTT. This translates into CASSPRFGGNTGELFF.

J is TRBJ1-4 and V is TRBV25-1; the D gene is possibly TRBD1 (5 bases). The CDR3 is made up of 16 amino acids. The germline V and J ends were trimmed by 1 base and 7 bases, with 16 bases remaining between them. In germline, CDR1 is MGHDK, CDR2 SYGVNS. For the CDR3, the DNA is TGTGCCAGCAGTGAATTGGGACTTAAGCGGGGTGAAAAACTGTTTTTT. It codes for CASSELGLKRGEKLFF.

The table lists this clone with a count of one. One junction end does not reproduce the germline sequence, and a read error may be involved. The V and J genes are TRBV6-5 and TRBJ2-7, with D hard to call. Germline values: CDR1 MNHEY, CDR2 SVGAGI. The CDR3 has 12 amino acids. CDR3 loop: CASSPTTGPWDF. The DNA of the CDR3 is TGTGCCAGCAGCCCTACTACCGGACCATGGGACTTC.

CDR3 region: CAINPGLGTEAFF. The CDR3 bases are TGTGCCATCAATCCGGGGTTGGGCACTGAAGCTTTCTTT. The V and J genes are TRBV10-3 and TRBJ1-1; D uncertain. This CDR3 region has 13 residues. Germline loops: CDR1 ENHRY, CDR2 SYGVKD. V shed 7 bases and J shed 4 bases, with 13 bases lying between them.

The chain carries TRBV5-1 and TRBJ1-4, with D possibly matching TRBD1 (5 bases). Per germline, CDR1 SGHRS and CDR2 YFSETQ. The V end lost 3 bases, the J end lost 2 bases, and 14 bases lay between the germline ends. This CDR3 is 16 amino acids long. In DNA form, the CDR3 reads TGCGCCAGCAGCTACGACCTTGCAGGGACTAATGAAAAACTGTTTTTT. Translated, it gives CASSYDLAGTNEKLFF.

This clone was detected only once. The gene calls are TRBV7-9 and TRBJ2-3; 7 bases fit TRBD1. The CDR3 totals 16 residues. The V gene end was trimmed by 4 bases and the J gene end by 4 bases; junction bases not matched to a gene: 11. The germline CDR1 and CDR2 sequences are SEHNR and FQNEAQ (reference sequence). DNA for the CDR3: TGTGCCAGCAGCTCGGGAACAGGGGTTCATGCAGATACGCAGTATTTT. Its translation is CASSSGTGVHADTQYF.

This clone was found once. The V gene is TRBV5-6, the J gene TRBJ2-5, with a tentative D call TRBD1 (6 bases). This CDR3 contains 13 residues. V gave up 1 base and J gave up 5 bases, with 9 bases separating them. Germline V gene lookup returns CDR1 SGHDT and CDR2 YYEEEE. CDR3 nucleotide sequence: TGTGCCAGCAGCTTGCAGGGGTCGGAGACCCAGTACTTC. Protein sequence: CASSLQGSETQYF.

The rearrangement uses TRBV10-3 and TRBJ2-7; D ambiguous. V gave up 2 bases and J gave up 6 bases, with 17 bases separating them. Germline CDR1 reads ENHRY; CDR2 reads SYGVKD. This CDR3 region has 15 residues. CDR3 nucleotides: TGTGCCATCAGTGAGGGACGGGCTAAAGTCGGCGAGCAGTACTTC. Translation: CAISEGRAKVGEQYF.

The CDR3 reads CASSSPEGAGYTF. CDR3 DNA sequence: TGTGCCAGCAGCTCCCCTGAGGGAGCTGGCTACACCTTC. V gene TRBV7-6 combines with J gene TRBJ1-2; D remains ambiguous. The length of the CDR3 is 13 residues. In germline, CDR1 is SGHVS, CDR2 FNYEAQ. The V end lost 4 bases, the J end lost 7 bases, and 13 bases lay between the germline ends.

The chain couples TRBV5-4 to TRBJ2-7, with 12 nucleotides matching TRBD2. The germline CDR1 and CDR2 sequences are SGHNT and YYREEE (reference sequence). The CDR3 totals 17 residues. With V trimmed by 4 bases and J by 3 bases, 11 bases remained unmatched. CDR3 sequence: CASSPIGRLAGDYEQYF. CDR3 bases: TGTGCCAGCAGCCCAATAGGGCGACTAGCGGGGGACTACGAGCAGTACTTC.

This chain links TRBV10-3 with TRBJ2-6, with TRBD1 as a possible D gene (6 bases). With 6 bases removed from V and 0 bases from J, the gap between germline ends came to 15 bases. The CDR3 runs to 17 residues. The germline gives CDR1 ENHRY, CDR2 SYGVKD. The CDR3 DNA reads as TGTGCCATCAGCCGGGACACTAAAAACTCTGGGGCCAACGTCCTGACTTTC. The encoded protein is CAISRDTKNSGANVLTF.

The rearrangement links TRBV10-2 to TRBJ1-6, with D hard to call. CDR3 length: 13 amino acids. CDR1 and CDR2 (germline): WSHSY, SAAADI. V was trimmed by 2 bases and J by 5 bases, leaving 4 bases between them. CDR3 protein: CASSEADNSPLHF. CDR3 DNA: TGCGCCAGCAGTGAGGCAGATAATTCACCCCTCCACTTT.

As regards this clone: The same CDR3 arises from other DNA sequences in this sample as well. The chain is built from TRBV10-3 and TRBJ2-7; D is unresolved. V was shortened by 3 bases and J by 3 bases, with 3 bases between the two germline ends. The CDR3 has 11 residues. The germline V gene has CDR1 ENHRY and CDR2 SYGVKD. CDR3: CAISDFYEQYF. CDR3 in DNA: TGTGCCATCAGTGACTTCTACGAGCAGTACTTC.

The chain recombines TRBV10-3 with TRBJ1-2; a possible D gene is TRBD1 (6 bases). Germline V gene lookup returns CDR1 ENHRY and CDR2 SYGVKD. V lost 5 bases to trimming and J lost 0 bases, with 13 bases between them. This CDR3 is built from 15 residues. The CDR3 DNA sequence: TGTGCCATCAGTAATGCCGGGACACCTAACTATGGCTACACCTTC. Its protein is CAISNAGTPNYGYTF.

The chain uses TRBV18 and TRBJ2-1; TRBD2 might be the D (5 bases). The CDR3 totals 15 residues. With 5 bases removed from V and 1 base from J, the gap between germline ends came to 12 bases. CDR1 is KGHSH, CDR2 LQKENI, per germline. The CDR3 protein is CASSRSGLSYNEQFF. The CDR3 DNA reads TGTGCCAGCTCAAGGAGTGGACTTTCCTACAATGAGCAGTTCTTC.